The T cell receptor (beta chain) described here comes from a study of blood T cell repertoires in COVID-19 (dated by TCRdb to the early 2020s). Background on the whole study: Collaborator samples came from the United States, Italy and Spain and covered acute and convalescent phases of COVID-19. The material from the prospective study consisted of cDNA or gDNA derived from T cells, B-cell-depleted T cells, or PBMCs. Subjects who had been exposed to COVID-19, were actively infected with it, or had recovered from it provided the deeply sampled blood TCRbeta repertoires that made up the dataset. The sample metadata nearly always contained a de-identified subject ID, COVID-19 status, age in years and sex. The samples were drawn from the first 160 participants of the ongoing ImmuneRACE study and from 1,254 subjects provided by 6 global collaborators. Where available, HLA class I and class II types were taken from metadata supplied by the sample provider and were not determined by assay-based typing. The repertoires were released in a freely available public database meant as a resource for research on the immune response to SARS-CoV-2. Results and caveats for the whole study, not just this receptor: The quantity of clinical and demographic metadata differed by source and by participant and was supplied without curation.

About this clone itself: What this receptor recognizes is not known. Base quality data are lacking; no much larger clone is found one base away.

Trimming removed 3 bases from V and 3 bases from J, leaving 18 bases between the germline ends. The CDR3, cysteine through phenylalanine, is 17 amino acids long. The sequence is cut down to CDR3 DNA, 51 bases in frame from base 1. Looking up the germline V gene yields CDR1 KGHSH and CDR2 LQKENI. Whole blood was collected in K2EDTA tubes by collaborating institutions according to the institutions' own protocols. For TCRbeta analysis, collaborator samples were shipped as frozen whole blood, as isolated PBMCs, or as DNA extracted from either sample type. TCRbeta CDR3 regions were amplified from genomic DNA by means of the immunoSEQ Assay, a bias-controlled multiplex PCR. The authors processed their data as follows. Nucleated cell counts per sample were estimated from amplification of reference gene primers within the assay. To quantify the absolute abundance of each unique TCRbeta CDR3 rearrangement, sequence reads were collapsed and filtered. For each sample, productive Simpson clonality was calculated as the square root of Simpson's diversity index over productive rearrangements. The clones in this table, taken by TCRdb from immuneACCESS, are in-frame only. Not every clone is retained; where verified, under half of the shortfall comes from an unresolved V gene, and the cause of the rest is unknown. Clone size and V and J calls were adopted from that table, with D and trimming inferred from the DNA. This sample gives some 150,000 clones in total; 82% of them show up just once. Together, the top ten hold over 7.5% of the sample.

The sequencing sample was made of peripheral blood. The sequence came from a woman in her 70s with acute or convalescent COVID-19. The chain is made from TRBV18 and TRBJ1-3; the D gene is unclear. The CDR3 sequence is CASSPTPPRGVGNTIYF. The nucleotide sequence reads TGTGCCAGCTCACCCACACCCCCGCGGGGAGTTGGAAACACCATATATTTT.